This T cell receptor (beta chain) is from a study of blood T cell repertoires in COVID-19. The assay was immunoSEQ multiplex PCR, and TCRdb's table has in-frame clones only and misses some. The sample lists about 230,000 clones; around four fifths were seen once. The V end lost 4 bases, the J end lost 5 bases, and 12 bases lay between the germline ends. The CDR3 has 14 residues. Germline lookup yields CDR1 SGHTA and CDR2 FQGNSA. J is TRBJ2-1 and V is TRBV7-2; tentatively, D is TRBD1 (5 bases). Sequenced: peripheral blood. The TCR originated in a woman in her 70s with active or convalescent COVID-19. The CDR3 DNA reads TGTGCCAGCAGCTCCAGGGTCGGAGACAATGAGCAGTTCTTC. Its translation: CASSSRVGDNEQFF.